What follows is one T cell receptor beta chain and its context. Its cognate antigen is unknown. This sample is drawn from a study of glioma-infiltrating T cells. After removal of 9 bases from V and 0 bases from J, the junction contained 5 bases not matched to a gene. Germline lookup yields CDR1 ENHRY and CDR2 SYGVKD. The CDR3 covers 14 residues. Amplification of TCR alpha and beta CDR3 regions from RNA used iRepertoire nested multiplex PCR. One-step reverse transcription and amplification started from about 100-400 ng of tissue mRNA or PBMC total RNA. TCRdb used MiXCR to reprocess the multiplex PCR reads, holding one entry per CDR3 protein. In the table there are about 210,000 distinct CDR3 sequences, around 30% of which are singletons. Study outcomes and limitations: Tissue-blood divergence was below expectation in non-neoplastic patients, above in gliomas.

The sequenced sample was glioma tissue, nonneoplastic brain tissue, or PBMCs (not recorded which). This clonotype originated in a human donor with low-grade glioma or glioblastoma, undergoing nonglioma brain surgery, or in good health (not recorded which). The chain couples TRBV10-3 to TRBJ2-1; 7 bases are shared with TRBD2. The CDR3 nucleotides read TGTGCCATGGGGCGGGGGAGCTCCTACAATGAGCAGTTCTTC. Its translation: CAMGRGSSYNEQFF.